A selection of T cell receptor beta chains follows, all from one sample in a study of T-cell memory formation after mild COVID-19. TCRdb ran MiXCR on the 5' RACE reads and lists one entry per CDR3 protein. The sample yields about 350,000 distinct CDR3 sequences, under 25% seen once. The sample consisted of PBMCs or a T cell subset sorted from them (not recorded which). These TCRs come from a young man who had mild COVID-19 (a few samples of this study predate the infection). Cell type and time point are not known. The CDR3 runs from the conserved cysteine through the conserved F or W. The D gene is left open where the match is weak. The size of a clone is reported for some rows only, either as once, few or many, or as a class for expanded clones.

D: TRBD2; size: few; V: TRBV9; J: TRBJ2-1; CDR3: CASSAGLAGVNEQFF; DNA: TGTGCCAGCAGCGCGGGACTAGCGGGGGTCAATGAGCAGTTCTTC
D: .; size: .; V: TRBV7-9; J: TRBJ1-4; CDR3: CAYDLSQSTLFF; DNA: TGTGCCTACGACTTATCGCAGTCTACACTGTTTTTT
D: .; size: few; V: TRBV7-2; J: TRBJ2-3; CDR3: CASSLGWGAGDTQYF; DNA: TGTGCCAGCAGCTTAGGATGGGGGGCGGGAGATACGCAGTATTTT
D: TRBD1; size: .; V: TRBV6-5; J: TRBJ1-1; CDR3: CASRNPGQGTEAFF; DNA: TGTGCCAGCAGGAACCCTGGACAGGGCACTGAAGCTTTCTTT
D: TRBD1; size: many; V: TRBV6-5; J: TRBJ2-1; CDR3: CASRNPDRDEQFF; DNA: TGTGCCAGCAGAAACCCGGACAGGGATGAGCAGTTCTTC
D: .; size: few; V: TRBV20-1; J: TRBJ1-5; CDR3: CSATQGLSQPQHF; DNA: TGCAGTGCTACGCAGGGGCTCTCTCAGCCCCAGCATTTT
D: TRBD2; size: few; V: TRBV6-6; J: TRBJ2-3; CDR3: CASSYTLAGGSDTQYF; DNA: TGTGCCAGCAGTTACACACTAGCGGGGGGTTCAGATACGCAGTATTTT
D: .; size: .; V: TRBV6-6; J: TRBJ2-5; CDR3: CASRGTETQYF; DNA: TGTGCCAGCAGGGGGACAGAGACCCAGTACTTC
D: .; size: .; V: TRBV7-2; J: TRBJ1-2; CDR3: CATNRDILNYGYTF; DNA: TGTGCCACCAACCGGGACATCCTTAACTATGGCTACACCTTC
D: TRBD2; size: once; V: TRBV9; J: TRBJ2-5; CDR3: CASSVRPTSEETQYF; DNA: TGTGCCAGCAGCGTCCGGCCGACTAGCGAGGAGACCCAGTACTTC
D: .; size: .; V: TRBV4-3; J: TRBJ2-7; CDR3: CASSQEEGSSYEQYF; DNA: TGCGCCAGCAGCCAAGAAGAGGGGAGCTCCTACGAGCAGTACTTC
D: .; size: .; V: TRBV2; J: TRBJ1-6; CDR3: CASSPVPEINNSPIHF; DNA: TGTGCCAGCAGCCCAGTCCCTGAGATCAATAATTCACCCATCCACTTT
D: .; size: .; V: TRBV5-1; J: TRBJ1-2; CDR3: CASSLPARAGYTF; DNA: TGCGCCAGCAGCTTACCCGCTCGAGCTGGCTACACCTTC
D: .; size: few; V: TRBV5-1; J: TRBJ1-6; CDR3: CASSWGRAVNSPLHF; DNA: TGCGCCAGCAGCTGGGGGCGGGCAGTTAATTCACCCCTCCACTTT
D: .; size: few; V: TRBV11-2; J: TRBJ2-1; CDR3: CASSLANHNEQFF; DNA: TGTGCCAGCAGCTTAGCTAACCACAATGAGCAGTTCTTC
D: .; size: many; V: TRBV15; J: TRBJ2-1; CDR3: CATGRRSYNEQFF; DNA: TGTGCCACCGGACGGCGCTCCTACAATGAGCAGTTCTTC
D: TRBD1; size: few; V: TRBV20-1; J: TRBJ2-7; CDR3: CSARPGAGGSVQYF; DNA: TGCAGTGCTAGACCCGGGGCAGGGGGATCGGTGCAGTACTTC
D: TRBD2; size: few; V: TRBV3-1; J: TRBJ2-5; CDR3: CASSGGTSGGPLYF; DNA: TGTGCCAGCAGCGGGGGGACTAGCGGGGGCCCGTTGTACTTC
D: .; size: few; V: TRBV7-6; J: TRBJ1-1; CDR3: CASSVGTGITEAFF; DNA: TGTGCCAGTAGCGTGGGAACAGGGATCACTGAAGCTTTCTTT
D: .; size: .; V: TRBV12-3/TRBV12-4; J: TRBJ2-6; CDR3: CAGNPREETPGANVLTF; DNA: TGTGCCGGCAACCCCCGCGAGGAGACTCCTGGGGCCAACGTCCTGACTTTC
D: .; size: .; V: TRBV6-2/TRBV6-3; J: TRBJ2-3; CDR3: CASSGGRGAADTQYF; DNA: TGTGCCAGCAGTGGAGGGCGGGGTGCGGCTGATACGCAGTATTTT
D: .; size: .; V: TRBV28; J: TRBJ2-3; CDR3: CASSLLFIWDTQYF; DNA: TGTGCCAGCAGTTTACTATTTATATGGGATACGCAGTATTTT
D: .; size: .; V: TRBV11-2; J: TRBJ2-6; CDR3: CASSSPRTVSSGANVMTF; DNA: TGTGCCAGCAGCTCACCCAGGACGGTGAGCTCTGGGGCCAACGTCATGACTTTC